This T cell receptor (beta chain) was captured in a study of cytomegalovirus exposure and HLA in healthy donors. Study outcomes and limitations: Reports indicate that TCR beta sequences accurately predicted the HLA-A and HLA-B alleles of most subjects. Analysis performed later showed TCR beta chains linked to HLA being more clonally expanded than equally common others.

The PCR had 60 Vbeta and 13 Jbeta primers. Some clones are missing from TCRdb's copy, which holds only in-frame ones; the method was immunoSEQ multiplex PCR. Of around 150,000 clones in the sample, over 75% were seen once. CDR3 length: 17 amino acids. The ends were cut back, 8 bases at V and 0 bases at J, with 23 bases in the middle. The germline V gene encodes CDR1 MNHEY and CDR2 SMNVEV (reference sequence). In the case of this clone: The antigen is undetermined.

The sequenced material came from PBMCs. V usage is TRBV27 and J usage is TRBJ2-7, with D maybe TRBD2 (5 bases). This TCR came from a woman aged 18-30 years in good health and CMV-seronegative. CDR3 nucleotides: TGTGCCAGCTTCCCAGAGGGAGCAGGAACCTTCTCCTACGAGCAGTACTTC. Its protein product is CASFPEGAGTFSYEQYF.